This TCR beta chain stems from a study of T cell changes during pregnancy in multiple sclerosis. CDR1 and CDR2 (germline): SGHDN, FVKESK. V was trimmed by 0 bases and J by 3 bases, leaving 10 bases between them. The CDR3 is 15 residues long. Using immunoSEQ multiplex PCR, the repertoire was profiled, and TCRdb retains in-frame clones only, with some absent. Of around 67,000 clones listed, approximately 90% are singletons. The chain couples TRBV14 to TRBJ2-3; maybe TRBD2 (6 bases). This clonotype was obtained from a female donor with multiple sclerosis, enrolled in a pregnancy study. This specimen was peripheral blood, taken in the first trimester of pregnancy. CDR3 sequence reads: CASSQDWRATDTQYF. The CDR3 DNA reads TGTGCCAGCAGCCAAGATTGGAGGGCTACAGATACGCAGTATTTT.